This entry lists 30 T cell receptor beta chains sequenced from one sample in a study of cytotoxic CD8 clonotypes in ibrutinib-treated CLL. Sequenced by immunoSEQ multiplex PCR; TCRdb stores in-frame clones only, minus some. The sample contains 45,000 or so clones, 50% to 65% of which appear only once. The sample here was PBMCs, taken after 24 months of ibrutinib treatment. Receptors were obtained from a human donor with chronic lymphocytic leukemia.

The CDR3 reads CASRRQGLTDTQYF. Here the CDR3 DNA reads TGTGCCAGCAGGAGACAGGGGCTCACAGATACGCAGTATTTT. The chain combines TRBV9 with TRBJ2-3; 8 nucleotides match TRBD1. The V segment lost 5 bases and the J segment 2 bases; nucleotides outside the gene matches: 4. CDR1 is SGDLS and CDR2 is YYNGEE in the germline V gene. The CDR3 contains 14 residues.

V usage is TRBV11-3 and J usage is TRBJ2-3; no firm D call. V was pared by 0 bases and J by 5 bases, with 6 bases between. Per the germline V gene, CDR1 is SGHNT and CDR2 is YENEEA. The CDR3 contains 13 residues. CDR3 protein: CASSLDLGDTQYF. Here the CDR3 DNA reads TGTGCCAGCAGCTTAGATCTAGGAGATACGCAGTATTTT.

The rearrangement links TRBV6-5 to TRBJ2-1; tentative D call: TRBD2 (5 bases). Germline lookup yields CDR1 MNHEY and CDR2 SVGAGI. The V gene lost 4 bases and the J gene lost 14 bases, with 27 bases spanning the gap. The CDR3 runs to 16 residues. CDR3 in amino acids: CASSLPMGLIAAGEFF. The DNA of the CDR3 is TGTGCCAGCAGTTTGCCTATGGGTCTTATTGCCGCCGGGGAGTTCTTC.

There are a few counts of this clone. The J gene is TRBJ2-2, the V gene TRBV5-1; TRBD1 agrees at 8 bases. CDR3 size: 15 residues. CDR1 is SGHRS and CDR2 is YFSETQ in the germline V gene. Trimming removed 3 bases from V and 6 bases from J; junction bases left unmatched: 7. The CDR3 nucleotides are TGCGCCAGCAGCTCGTCGACAGGGGAGGCCGGGGAGCTGTTTTTT. Protein: CASSSSTGEAGELFF.

The chain recombines TRBV6-5 with TRBJ2-3, with TRBD1 identical over 7 bases. This CDR3 spans 14 amino acids. The trim removed 1 base at V and 4 bases at J, leaving 2 bases unmatched. CDR1 MNHEY and CDR2 SVGAGI come from the germline V gene. This CDR3 is CASSYYRGADTQYF. In DNA form, the CDR3 reads TGTGCCAGCAGTTACTACAGGGGCGCAGATACGCAGTATTTT.

This chain connects TRBV6-1 to TRBJ1-5; D is unresolved. CDR1 MNHNS and CDR2 SASEGT come from the germline V gene. V was clipped by 3 bases and J by 2 bases, with 11 bases between them. The CDR3 runs to 15 residues. The CDR3 protein is CASSEGFDGNQPQHF. CDR3 nucleotides: TGTGCCAGCAGTGAGGGGTTTGATGGCAATCAGCCCCAGCATTTT.

V usage is TRBV4-2 and J usage is TRBJ1-1; D is possibly TRBD1 (6 bases). Germline CDR1 and CDR2: LGHNA and YNFKEQ. Trimming cost V 5 bases and J 1 base, with 14 bases left between them. The CDR3 sequence is 15 residues long. Here the CDR3 DNA reads TGTGCCAGCAGCACAGGAGGGGGGGGGAACACTGAAGCTTTCTTT. Protein sequence: CASSTGGGGNTEAFF.

The CDR3 protein is CSARSWEKLFF. CDR3 DNA sequence: TGCAGTGCTAGATCGTGGGAAAAACTGTTTTTT. V usage is TRBV20-1 and J usage is TRBJ1-4; D unclear. CDR1 and CDR2 from the germline V gene are DFQATT and SNEGSKA (reference sequence). V lost 2 bases and J 8 bases, leaving 6 bases between the germline ends. This CDR3 is built from 11 residues.

The table lists this clone with a count of one. The V call is TRBV11-2, the J call TRBJ2-1; D remains ambiguous. Trimming pared 1 base from V and 5 bases from J, leaving 9 bases between. Germline-derived CDR1 and CDR2 are SGHAT and FQNNGV. The CDR3 is 14 residues long. CDR3 sequence reads: CASSLVAANNEQFF. In nucleotides, the CDR3 is TGTGCCAGCAGCTTAGTCGCGGCCAACAATGAGCAGTTCTTC.

The chain couples TRBV29-1 to TRBJ2-5; D could derive from TRBD1 or TRBD2 (6 bases each). V lost 7 bases and J 4 bases, leaving 13 bases between the germline ends. Germline CDR1 SQVTM, CDR2 ANQGSEA. This CDR3 is built from 12 residues. CDR3: CSGDTGAETQYF. The CDR3 nucleotides are TGCAGCGGCGACACGGGGGCAGAGACCCAGTACTTC.

This clone occurred many times. The chain recombines TRBV6-5 with TRBJ2-6, with D unclear. This CDR3 contains 15 residues. Trimming removed 0 bases from V and 4 bases from J, with 7 bases in between. The germline CDR1 and CDR2 sequences are MNHEY and SVGAGI. CDR3 DNA: TGTGCCAGCAGTTACTCTGAGTCGGGGGCCAACGTCCTGACTTTC. This gives the protein CASSYSESGANVLTF.

This chain joins TRBV5-6 and TRBJ1-1, with a weak D call TRBD1 (6 bases). V dropped 1 base and J dropped 1 base, with 11 bases sitting between them. The V gene's germline CDR1 is SGHDT and CDR2 YYEEEE. The CDR3 spans 15 residues. The CDR3 here is CASSLWTAPNTEAFF. For the CDR3, the DNA is TGTGCCAGCAGCTTGTGGACAGCGCCGAACACTGAAGCTTTCTTT.

The chain has TRBV5-6 and TRBJ2-7; 10 bases are a match to TRBD1. This CDR3 has 14 residues. Germline V gene data show CDR1 as SGHDT and CDR2 as YYEEEE. With 3 bases clipped from V and 2 bases from J, the junction kept 2 bases outside the gene matches. CDR3 residues: CASSYGQGAYEQYF. Written as DNA, the CDR3 is TGTGCCAGCAGCTACGGACAGGGGGCCTACGAGCAGTACTTC.

The rearrangement joins TRBV7-8 to TRBJ1-3; 8 positions match TRBD1. Germline values: CDR1 SGHVS, CDR2 FQNEAQ. V trimming: 5 bases; J trimming: 3 bases; junction bases outside the gene matches: 6. The CDR3 consists of 15 residues. CDR3: CASSDRTGIGNTIYF. CDR3 in DNA: TGTGCCAGCAGCGACCGGACAGGGATTGGAAACACCATATATTTT.

This clone was found a few times. V usage is TRBV12-2 and J usage is TRBJ1-5. TRBV12-2 corresponds to a pseudogene. The CDR3 totals 16 residues. The CDR3 here is CASRLARDRINQPQHF. The CDR3 nucleotides read TGTGCAAGTCGCTTAGCCAGGGACCGAATCAATCAGCCCCAGCATTTT.

There are many counts of this clone. The chain is built from TRBV2 and TRBJ1-5, with D perhaps TRBD1 (5 bases). There are 13 residues in the CDR3. Germline V gene lookup returns CDR1 SNHLY and CDR2 FYNNEI. With 2 bases removed from V and 9 bases from J, the gap between germline ends came to 11 bases. The CDR3 nucleotides are TGTGCCAGCAGTGAACAGCGTAGGGGGCCCCAGCATTTT. Its protein is CASSEQRRGPQHF.

J is TRBJ1-1 and V is TRBV7-9, with TRBD1 matching over 8 bases. The V gene end was trimmed by 8 bases and the J gene end by 4 bases; junction bases not matched to a gene: 3. From germline, CDR1 is SEHNR and CDR2 FQNEAQ (reference sequence). The CDR3 has 12 amino acids. CDR3 amino acids: CASGQGGTEAFF. The CDR3, as DNA: TGTGCCAGCGGACAGGGAGGCACTGAAGCTTTCTTT.

This clone was detected only a few times. The chain is built from TRBV27 and TRBJ2-5; 9 nucleotides align to TRBD1. The CDR3 has 17 residues. The ends lost 4 bases at V and 5 bases at J; junction bases unmatched: 14. In germline, CDR1 is MNHEY, CDR2 SMNVEV (reference sequence). The CDR3 coding sequence is TGTGCCAGCAGTTCCCCCCAAAGGACAGGGGCAAGGGAGACCCAGTACTTC. Residues: CASSSPQRTGARETQYF.

This clone is a singleton in its sample. This chain connects TRBV4-2 to TRBJ1-3; TRBD1 is a possible D gene (5 bases). The V end was cut by 4 bases, the J end by 2 bases, with 18 bases between. There are 17 residues in the CDR3. Germline V gene sequence: CDR1 LGHNA, CDR2 YNFKEQ. The CDR3, as DNA: TGTGCCAGCAGCCCAACACCCGTGAGGGGCGCTGGAAACACCATATATTTT. As protein: CASSPTPVRGAGNTIYF.

This chain connects TRBV19 to TRBJ1-1; 8 bases agree with TRBD1. Trimming at V came to 0 bases and at J to 5 bases, leaving 5 bases not matched to a gene. The CDR3 runs 15 residues. CDR1 and CDR2 from the germline V gene are LNHDA and SQIVND (reference sequence). In DNA form, the CDR3 reads TGTGCCAGTAGTATAGAGACAGGGGTCGGGACTGAAGCTTTCTTT. Its protein product is CASSIETGVGTEAFF.

The chain employs TRBV13 and TRBJ1-1; a weak D match, TRBD1 (5 bases). Germline loops: CDR1 PRHDT, CDR2 FYEKMQ (reference sequence). This CDR3 spans 13 amino acids. Trimming cost V 0 bases and J 5 bases, with 7 bases left between them. CDR3 residues: CASSLGGDTEAFF. CDR3 DNA sequence: TGTGCCAGCAGCTTAGGAGGGGATACTGAAGCTTTCTTT.

This clone was seen many times. The rearrangement links TRBV5-1 to TRBJ2-7; 8 nucleotides match TRBD1. Germline CDR1 SGHRS, CDR2 YFSETQ. V was pared by 2 bases and J by 3 bases, with 7 bases of the junction left unmatched. The CDR3 runs 15 residues. The CDR3 nucleotides read TGCGCCAGCAGCTTCCGGACAGGGAAACACTACGAGCAGTACTTC. Translation gives CASSFRTGKHYEQYF.

The chain uses TRBV19 and TRBJ2-5, with 7 bases lining up with TRBD1. Germline assignment: CDR1 LNHDA and CDR2 SQIVND (reference sequence). The CDR3 is 15 residues long. The ends lost 5 bases at V and 6 bases at J; junction bases unmatched: 12. The CDR3 reads CASSLGTDRGQTQYF. CDR3 coding DNA: TGTGCCAGTAGTCTAGGGACAGACCGCGGCCAGACCCAGTACTTC.

The gene calls are TRBV6-1 and TRBJ1-1; D unresolved. V was pared by 1 base and J by 5 bases, with 14 bases between. From germline, CDR1 is MNHNS and CDR2 SASEGT. The CDR3 consists of 15 residues. The CDR3 is CASSEGPGRRTEAFF. CDR3 coding DNA: TGTGCCAGCAGTGAAGGACCAGGCCGTCGGACTGAAGCTTTCTTT.

The gene calls are TRBV29-1 and TRBJ1-1; the match to TRBD1 covers 11 bases. CDR1 SQVTM and CDR2 ANQGSEA come from the germline V gene. V lost 8 bases to trimming and J lost 1 base; unmatched junction nucleotides: 9. The CDR3 is 15 amino acids. In DNA form, the CDR3 reads TGCAGCTCGCCCGGGACAGGGGGTGGGAACACTGAAGCTTTCTTT. Protein sequence: CSSPGTGGGNTEAFF.

The sample holds many counts of this clone. For the CDR3, the DNA is TGTGCCAGTAGTATTCCGGGGCGAGAGACCCAGTACTTC. This translates into CASSIPGRETQYF. The chain is built from TRBV19 and TRBJ2-5; the D gene could be TRBD1 or TRBD2 (5 bases each). The length of the CDR3 is 13 residues. Germline V gives CDR1 LNHDA, CDR2 SQIVND (reference sequence). Trimming stripped 3 bases from V and 4 bases from J, with 9 bases between.

The chain links TRBV2 to TRBJ2-7; either TRBD1 or TRBD2 may fit D (5 bases each). The CDR3 runs 15 residues. The V end lost 3 bases, the J end lost 0 bases, and 12 bases lay between the germline ends. CDR1 and CDR2 (germline): SNHLY, FYNNEI. The CDR3 DNA is TGTGCCAGCAGTGAGACGGGGCCACCCTCCTACGAGCAGTACTTC. It is translated as CASSETGPPSYEQYF.

The gene calls are TRBV10-3 and TRBJ1-2, with D possibly TRBD1 on 5 matching bases. Germline CDR1 ENHRY, CDR2 SYGVKD. Trimming removed 0 bases from V and 5 bases from J, with 13 bases in between. The CDR3 spans 15 residues. CDR3 protein: CAISESGSGPYGYTF. CDR3 nucleotides: TGTGCCATCAGTGAGTCGGGGTCAGGGCCTTATGGCTACACCTTC.

This clone was seen ten or more times. V usage is TRBV15 and J usage is TRBJ1-2; D gene unclear. This CDR3 region has 13 residues. Trimming left V 5 bases short and J 0 bases short, with 7 bases between. Germline CDR1 LNHNV, CDR2 YYDKDF (reference sequence). CDR3 bases: TGTGCCACCAGCGAGGTAGCTAACTATGGCTACACCTTC. It is translated as CATSEVANYGYTF.

V and J are TRBV6-5 and TRBJ1-1; 7 bases fit TRBD1. J gave up 2 bases and V 4 bases, and 4 bases lay outside the gene matches. This CDR3 has 14 residues. In germline, CDR1 is MNHEY, CDR2 SVGAGI. The CDR3 DNA follows: TGTGCCAGCAGTTCTCGACAGGGCAACACTGAAGCTTTCTTT. It yields the protein CASSSRQGNTEAFF.